These 11 T cell receptor beta chains share one sample of origin, sequenced in a study of blood T cell repertoires in COVID-19. TCRdb's copy holds only in-frame clones and misses some; the assay was immunoSEQ multiplex PCR. The table shows some 250,000 clones, with about 83% occurring only once. Input material: peripheral blood. The receptors were sampled from a man aged 25-40 years who had recovered from COVID-19.

As to this clone: Within the sample, other DNA sequences also encode this same CDR3. The V and J genes are TRBV18 and TRBJ2-3; a possible D gene is TRBD2 (5 bases). The CDR3 has 14 residues. Germline V gene data show CDR1 as KGHSH and CDR2 as LQKENI. Trimming took off 2 bases at V and 2 bases at J, with 8 bases between the two ends. This CDR3 reads CASSPGLNTDTQYF. The DNA of the CDR3 is TGTGCCAGCTCACCAGGACTCAACACAGATACGCAGTATTTT.

The chain couples TRBV6-5 to TRBJ1-5; D is uncertain. Germline V gives CDR1 MNHEY, CDR2 SVGAGI. This CDR3 is 14 amino acids long. V gave up 6 bases and J gave up 2 bases, with 11 bases separating them. The CDR3 DNA follows: TGTGCCAGCAGGGAGACCGGGGGCAATCAGCCCCAGCATTTT. It yields the protein CASRETGGNQPQHF.

V gene TRBV6-5 combines with J gene TRBJ2-7, with 10 nucleotides matching TRBD1. The CDR3 has 15 amino acids. V was clipped by 2 bases and J by 4 bases; unmatched bases: 5. Per germline, CDR1 MNHEY and CDR2 SVGAGI. CDR3 residues: CASSYDRGRTYEQYF. Here the CDR3 DNA reads TGTGCCAGCAGTTACGACAGGGGGCGAACTTACGAGCAGTACTTC.

V is TRBV18 and J is TRBJ2-2; TRBD2 matches at 8 bases. The CDR3 totals 15 residues. Germline CDR1 reads KGHSH; CDR2 reads LQKENI. V lost 0 bases to trimming and J lost 5 bases; unmatched junction nucleotides: 2. This chain's CDR3 is CASSPPSGGTGELFF. The CDR3 DNA sequence: TGTGCCAGCTCACCACCCAGCGGGGGTACCGGGGAGCTGTTTTTT.

The chain recombines TRBV5-6 with TRBJ1-1; no clear D gene. Trimming removed 2 bases at V and 5 bases at J, with 10 bases between. Germline lookup yields CDR1 SGHDT and CDR2 YYEEEE. CDR3 length: 13 residues. The CDR3 coding sequence is TGTGCCAGCAGCTTTCAGGAGGGTACTGAAGCTTTCTTT. It codes for CASSFQEGTEAFF. The whole variable domain, filled in from reference TRBV5-6 and TRBJ1-1, reads DAGVTQSPTHLIKTRGQQVTLRCSPKSGHDTVSWYQQALGQGPQFIFQYYEEEERQRGNFPDRFSGHQFPNYSSELNVNALLLGDSALYLCASSFQEGTEAFFGQGTRLTVV.

The V and J genes are TRBV6-5 and TRBJ1-2; a possible D gene is TRBD1 (6 bases). CDR1 and CDR2 from the germline V gene are MNHEY and SVGAGI. The germline V and J ends were trimmed by 7 bases and 2 bases, with 14 bases remaining between them. The CDR3 covers 14 residues. The CDR3 spells CASKTRDTNYGYTF. CDR3 bases: TGTGCCAGCAAAACAAGGGACACCAACTATGGCTACACCTTC.

The CDR3 DNA reads as TGTGCCAGCAGTTTACAGACAGGGCCTGGCGACACCGGGGAGCTGTTTTTT. Amino acid sequence: CASSLQTGPGDTGELFF. The chain couples TRBV27 to TRBJ2-2; the match to TRBD1 covers 7 bases. Losses at the gene ends were 2 bases for V and 3 bases for J; bases not matched to a gene: 9. The CDR3 extends over 17 amino acids. CDR1 MNHEY and CDR2 SMNVEV come from the germline V gene (reference sequence).

This clone showed up just a few times. The chain carries TRBV28 and TRBJ1-5, with 10 bases that match TRBD1. There are 15 residues in the CDR3. Germline CDR1 MDHEN, CDR2 SYDVKM. V trimming: 6 bases; J trimming: 2 bases; junction bases outside the gene matches: 4. The CDR3 coding sequence is TGTGCCAGCAGAACCGGGACAGGGGGCAATCAGCCCCAGCATTTT. It encodes CASRTGTGGNQPQHF. Complete variable domain (other parts from reference TRBV28 and TRBJ1-5): DVKVTQSSRYLVKRTGEKVFLECVQDMDHENMFWYRQDPGLGLRLIYFSYDVKMKEKGDIPEGYSVSREKKERFSLILESASTNQTSMYLCASRTGTGGNQPQHFGDGTRLSIL.

The genes are TRBV5-1 and TRBJ1-1, with 8 nucleotides matching TRBD1. Germline CDR1 is SGHRS and CDR2 is YFSETQ. J lost 0 bases, V lost 1 base, and 5 bases had no gene match. The CDR3 sequence is 16 residues long. CDR3 coding DNA: TGCGCCAGCAGCTTGCGCCCAGGGGGCATGAACACTGAAGCTTTCTTT. Amino acids: CASSLRPGGMNTEAFF.

The chain links TRBV5-5 to TRBJ2-5; TRBD2 is a possible D gene (6 bases). Germline V gene lookup returns CDR1 SGHKS and CDR2 YYEKEE (reference sequence). Trimming took off 2 bases at V and 5 bases at J, with 10 bases between the two ends. CDR3 length equals 13 residues. In DNA form, the CDR3 reads TGTGCCAGCAGCTTCTCGGGGAGGGAGACCCAGTACTTC. It yields the protein CASSFSGRETQYF.

V and J are TRBV12-3 or TRBV12-4 and TRBJ1-1; weak D call: TRBD1 (5 bases). This CDR3 comprises 12 residues. Between the trimmed V and J ends, which lost 2 bases and 8 bases, there was a span of 9 bases. The CDR3 nucleotides read TGTGCCAGCAGTTTATCGCACAGGGAAGCTTTCTTT. This encodes CASSLSHREAFF.